Described below is a single TCR beta chain sequence and its context. Antigen specificity is unknown. Sequenced with the Oncomine TCR Beta short-read assay was DNA taken from cultured CD4+ T cells. One entry per CDR3 protein results from TCRdb running MiXCR on the PCR reads. The sample includes 2,500 to 3,500 distinct CDR3 sequences, around three quarters of them seen just once. This sample was taken from a study of vaccination and CD4 T cells after COVID-19. Per germline, CDR1 DFQATT and CDR2 SNEGSKA (reference sequence). V lost 2 bases and J lost 4, with 8 bases in between. This CDR3 region has 12 residues. Treatment of the sample: roughly ten-day PBMC culture with coronavirus spike peptide pools or control peptides (ViraFEST assay).

The chain is built from TRBV20-1 and TRBJ1-1, with D perhaps matching TRBD1 (5 bases). This clonotype was sampled from a human donor who had recovered from COVID-19. The sample was CD4+ T cells from blood, cultured in vitro. CDR3 nucleotides: TGCAGTGCTAGAACGGGGGGCACTGAAGCTTTCTTT. Encoded protein: CSARTGGTEAFF.